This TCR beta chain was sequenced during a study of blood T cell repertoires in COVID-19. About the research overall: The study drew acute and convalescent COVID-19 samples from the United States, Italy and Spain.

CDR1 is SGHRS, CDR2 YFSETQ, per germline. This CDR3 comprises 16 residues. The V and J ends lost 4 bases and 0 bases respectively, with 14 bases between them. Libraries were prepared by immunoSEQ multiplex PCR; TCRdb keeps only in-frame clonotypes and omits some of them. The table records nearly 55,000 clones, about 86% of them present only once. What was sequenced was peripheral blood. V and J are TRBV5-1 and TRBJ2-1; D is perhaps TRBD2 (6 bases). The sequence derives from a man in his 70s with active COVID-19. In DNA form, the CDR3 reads TGCGCCAGCAGCGTGGGACTTCGGAGCTCCTACAATGAGCAGTTCTTC. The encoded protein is CASSVGLRSSYNEQFF.